Following are 21 T cell receptor beta chains from one sample sequenced in a study of naive CD8 T cells in extremely preterm neonates. Libraries were prepared by immunoSEQ multiplex PCR; TCRdb keeps only in-frame clonotypes and omits some of them. The table includes thousands of clones, around 97% detected once. Deliveries were elective term cesareans at about 35-41 weeks, with no labor or membrane rupture. The sample comprised naive CD8+ T cells from cord blood. These receptors were taken from a newborn in good health.

The V and J genes are TRBV5-5 and TRBJ2-1, with 12 nucleotides matching TRBD2. The CDR3 has 15 amino acids. The ends lost 5 bases at V and 2 bases at J; junction bases unmatched: 2. Germline lookup yields CDR1 SGHKS and CDR2 YYEKEE (reference sequence). CDR3 DNA: TGTGCCAGCAGTCGGACTAGCGGGGCCTACAATGAGCAGTTCTTC. Amino acid sequence: CASSRTSGAYNEQFF.

V is TRBV7-2 and J is TRBJ2-3; the D is unclear. With 7 bases removed from V and 4 bases from J, the gap between germline ends came to 18 bases. Looked up from germline, CDR1 is SGHTA and CDR2 is FQGNSA. The CDR3 extends over 15 amino acids. The CDR3 region is CASNFGGHPPDTQYF. The CDR3 DNA reads TGTGCCAGCAACTTCGGTGGGCACCCTCCAGATACGCAGTATTTT.

The chain uses TRBV6-1 and TRBJ2-7; D is possibly TRBD1 (7 bases). Germline V lookup: CDR1 MNHNS, CDR2 SASEGT. There are 14 residues in the CDR3. Trimming took 2 bases from V and 2 from J, leaving 10 bases between them. The DNA for the CDR3 is TGTGCCAGCAGTGAAAGCAGGGGGGCCTACGAGCAGTACTTC. Amino acid sequence: CASSESRGAYEQYF.

The V and J genes are TRBV27 and TRBJ2-7; the match to TRBD1 covers 9 bases. Looked up from germline, CDR1 is MNHEY and CDR2 is SMNVEV (reference sequence). Trimming cost V 4 bases and J 3 bases; bases outside gene matches: 4. The CDR3 covers 14 residues. The CDR3 coding sequence is TGTGCCAGCAGTTACTTGACAGGGGGCTACGAGCAGTACTTC. This translates into CASSYLTGGYEQYF.

The J gene is TRBJ2-1, the V gene TRBV11-2; D gene unclear. Germline V gene lookup returns CDR1 SGHAT and CDR2 FQNNGV. V was pared by 1 base and J by 6 bases, with 13 bases between. The CDR3 runs 15 residues. CDR3 in amino acids: CASSLGQRIINEQFF. The DNA of the CDR3 is TGTGCCAGCAGCTTAGGGCAGCGAATTATCAATGAGCAGTTCTTC.

DNA of the CDR3: TGTGCCAGCAGTTCTCAGGGGGCGCGCACAGATACGCAGTATTTT. It codes for CASSSQGARTDTQYF. V gene TRBV28 combines with J gene TRBJ2-3; 8 bases map to TRBD1. J lost 1 base, V lost 4 bases, and 4 bases had no gene match. CDR3 size: 15 residues. The germline V gene encodes CDR1 MDHEN and CDR2 SYDVKM.

This rearrangement joins TRBV9 to TRBJ2-5; 9 bases align to TRBD2. CDR1 SGDLS and CDR2 YYNGEE come from the germline V gene. The CDR3 has 16 amino acids. J lost 5 bases, V lost 0 bases, and 8 bases had no gene match. The CDR3 coding sequence is TGTGCCAGCAGCGTAGGGCTAGCGGGAATCCTTGAGACCCAGTACTTC. This encodes CASSVGLAGILETQYF.

The chain has TRBV9 and TRBJ2-1; 8 bases agree with TRBD2. After removal of 4 bases from V and 6 bases from J, the junction contained 9 bases not matched to a gene. This CDR3 is built from 15 residues. From germline, CDR1 is SGDLS and CDR2 YYNGEE. CDR3 amino acids: CASSLSGGLANEQFF. The CDR3 DNA is TGTGCCAGCAGCTTAAGCGGGGGCCTAGCCAATGAGCAGTTCTTC.

The rearrangement links TRBV19 to TRBJ2-5, with 12 bases aligning to TRBD1. The CDR3 has 17 residues. Per the germline V gene, CDR1 is LNHDA and CDR2 is SQIVND (reference sequence). The J segment lost 5 bases and the V segment lost 0 bases, leaving 7 bases of the junction unmatched. The CDR3 here is CASSIEGTGGSRETQYF. CDR3 coding DNA: TGTGCCAGTAGTATAGAAGGGACAGGGGGCTCTCGGGAGACCCAGTACTTC. Combining the CDR3 with reference TRBV19 and TRBJ2-5 gives the whole variable domain DGGITQSPKYLFRKEGQNVTLSCEQNLNHDAMYWYRQDPGQGLRLIYYSQIVNDFQKGDIAEGYSVSREKKESFPLTVTSAQKNPTAFYLCASSIEGTGGSRETQYFGPGTRLLVL.

The CDR3 DNA sequence: TGTGCCAGCAGCGGAGAGGTCGTGGGGGGCCAAGAGACCCAGTACTTC. Amino acids: CASSGEVVGGQETQYF. J is TRBJ2-5 and V is TRBV9; TRBD2 is a possible D gene (6 bases). The V end lost 3 bases, the J end lost 1 base, and 16 bases lay between the germline ends. The CDR3 runs 16 residues. Germline V gene lookup returns CDR1 SGDLS and CDR2 YYNGEE.

The J gene is TRBJ1-5, the V gene TRBV19; no clear D gene. Trimming shortened V by 6 bases and J by 1 base, and 7 bases separated the two germline ends. The CDR3 extends over 13 amino acids. Per the germline V gene, CDR1 is LNHDA and CDR2 is SQIVND (reference sequence). CDR3 sequence: CASREESNQPQHF. CDR3 nucleotide sequence: TGTGCCAGTAGAGAGGAAAGCAATCAGCCCCAGCATTTT.

This chain uses TRBV9 with TRBJ2-5; 14 bases fit TRBD2. Germline trimming cut 2 bases from V and 2 bases from J; bases unmatched to any gene: 5. Germline CDR1 SGDLS, CDR2 YYNGEE. The CDR3 loop spans 17 amino acids. This chain's CDR3 is CASSVSRTSGGQETQYF. The DNA of the CDR3 is TGTGCCAGCAGCGTGAGTCGGACTAGCGGGGGGCAAGAGACCCAGTACTTC.

The chain couples TRBV27 to TRBJ2-5, with 9 nucleotides matching TRBD1. The germline V gene encodes CDR1 MNHEY and CDR2 SMNVEV (reference sequence). The CDR3 totals 15 residues. V shed 3 bases and J 5 bases; nucleotides not matched to a gene: 7. CDR3 nucleotide sequence: TGTGCCAGCAGTTTCACAGGGGGCGGAGGGGAGACCCAGTACTTC. Translating it yields CASSFTGGGGETQYF.

The DNA of the CDR3 is TGCAGCGTTCTGGACAGGGGTGGAAACACCATATATTTT. Its protein product is CSVLDRGGNTIYF. The gene calls are TRBV29-1 and TRBJ1-3; TRBD1 matches 9 bases. Germline V gene sequence: CDR1 SQVTM, CDR2 ANQGSEA. This CDR3 is 13 amino acids long. V trimming: 5 bases; J trimming: 3 bases; junction bases outside the gene matches: 2.

The chain has TRBV9 and TRBJ2-7; D is perhaps TRBD2 (6 bases). V lost 4 bases and J 0 bases, leaving 11 bases between the germline ends. Germline V gene lookup returns CDR1 SGDLS and CDR2 YYNGEE. The CDR3 has 14 residues. CDR3 bases: TGTGCCAGCAGCCTAGCGTCGAGCTCCTACGAGCAGTACTTC. It yields the protein CASSLASSSYEQYF.

This clone was detected only once. The chain uses TRBV9 and TRBJ2-7, with TRBD2 identical over 11 bases. The CDR3 is 16 amino acids. Germline-derived CDR1 and CDR2 are SGDLS and YYNGEE. The junction had 7 bases not matched to a gene; V was cut back by 0 bases and J by 5 bases. Here the CDR3 DNA reads TGTGCCAGCAGCGTAGCCCCTAGCGGGAGGACCCACGAGCAGTACTTC. Translating it yields CASSVAPSGRTHEQYF.

The chain uses TRBV7-3 and TRBJ2-3; TRBD1 matches at 9 bases. The CDR3 covers 15 residues. Trimming removed 5 bases from V and 6 bases from J; junction bases left unmatched: 9. The V gene's germline CDR1 is SGHTA and CDR2 FQGTGA. CDR3 bases: TGTGCCAGCAGCCCAGGGACAGGGCGGGGGGATACGCAGTATTTT. Translated: CASSPGTGRGDTQYF.

The CDR3 sequence: CASSLAGLAYNEQFF. CDR3 DNA: TGTGCCAGCAGCTTAGCGGGACTAGCCTACAATGAGCAGTTCTTC. The rearrangement uses TRBV7-2 and TRBJ2-1; 8 positions match TRBD2. The junction had 0 bases not matched to a gene; V was cut back by 0 bases and J by 2 bases. Germline V gives CDR1 SGHTA, CDR2 FQGNSA. The CDR3 sequence is 15 residues long.

The rearrangement links TRBV29-1 to TRBJ2-7; possibly TRBD2 for D (6 bases). From germline, CDR1 is SQVTM and CDR2 ANQGSEA. This CDR3 contains 13 residues. With 5 bases removed from V and 0 bases from J, the gap between germline ends came to 11 bases. The CDR3 DNA reads as TGCAGCGTTAGACTAGAGAGCTCCTACGAGCAGTACTTC. Translated: CSVRLESSYEQYF.

In its sample, this clone was seen once. V and J are TRBV5-5 and TRBJ2-7, with a weak D call TRBD1 (6 bases). The CDR3 has 12 amino acids. Trimming stripped 4 bases from V and 9 bases from J, with 14 bases between. Germline values: CDR1 SGHKS, CDR2 YYEKEE (reference sequence). CDR3 coding DNA: TGTGCCAGCAGCGCGAACAGGGCCGTGCAGTACTTC. This gives the protein CASSANRAVQYF.

The J gene is TRBJ1-6, the V gene TRBV5-4; TRBD1 matches 10 bases. Germline trimming cut 3 bases from V and 9 bases from J; bases unmatched to any gene: 3. CDR1 and CDR2 (germline): SGHNT, YYREEE (reference sequence). CDR3 length: 14 residues. Here the CDR3 reads CASSSGTGASPLHF. In DNA, the CDR3 is TGTGCCAGCAGCTCCGGGACAGGGGCTTCACCCCTCCACTTT. Drawing the rest from reference TRBV5-4 and TRBJ1-6, the complete variable domain is ETGVTQSPTHLIKTRGQQVTLRCSSQSGHNTVSWYQQALGQGPQFIFQYYREEENGRGNFPPRFSGLQFPNYSSELNVNALELDDSALYLCASSSGTGASPLHFGNGTRLTVT.